The following is a T cell receptor beta chain sequence with its context. This specimen belongs to a study of cytomegalovirus exposure and HLA in healthy donors. The CDR3 runs to 13 residues. The V and J ends lost 2 bases and 6 bases respectively, with 8 bases between them. Germline V gene data show CDR1 as SGHRS and CDR2 as YFSETQ. Primers: 60 Vbeta forward and 13 Jbeta reverse. The method was immunoSEQ multiplex PCR; TCRdb's version includes in-frame clones alone and lacks a portion of them. The table includes approximately 170,000 clones, 75% to 90% detected once. The J gene is TRBJ2-2, the V gene TRBV5-1, with D unresolved. What was sequenced was PBMCs. The clonotype was recovered from a male donor in good health and CMV-seronegative. DNA of the CDR3: TGCGCCAGCAGCTTTGGGCAATCCGGGGAGCTGTTTTTT. Translating it yields CASSFGQSGELFF.